The subject of this entry is one TCR beta chain. This specimen comes from a study of shared T cell receptors in the human thymus. Germline loops: CDR1 SGHNT, CDR2 YYREEE (reference sequence). The CDR3 extends over 15 amino acids. V was cut by 2 bases and J by 1 base, with 12 bases left in between. Sequencing was performed with immunoSEQ multiplex PCR; in TCRdb, only in-frame clones are kept and a portion is missing. This table has roughly 560,000 clones, around 78% appearing once. This same sample was also part of a study on human thymus T cells. That paper states: The donor group consisted of healthy Finnish infants who were having corrective surgery for congenital heart defects. Thymus pieces cut out during corrective heart surgery were the tissue that was used. Gene usage for V and J segments appeared biased in thymic and blood repertoires. Related research described strongly overlapping thymic repertoires in unrelated people.

The chain employs TRBV5-4 and TRBJ1-2, with D possibly being TRBD1 (6 bases). Sequenced input: thymocytes. This TCR was recovered from a boy in the first two years of life with a congenital heart defect. In DNA form, the CDR3 reads TGTGCCAGCAGCTTTTTAGCACAGGGTAACTATGGCTACACCTTC. It encodes CASSFLAQGNYGYTF.